This T cell receptor (beta chain) came from a study of blood T cell repertoires in COVID-19. The CDR3 runs 14 residues. CDR1 is KGHSH, CDR2 LQKENI, per germline. Trimming pared 2 bases from V and 3 bases from J, leaving 10 bases between. The protocol was immunoSEQ multiplex PCR, while the TCRdb copy is restricted to in-frame clones and leaves out a portion. Here the sample spans roughly 280,000 clones, 70% to 90% being singletons. The rearrangement uses TRBV18 and TRBJ2-5; perhaps TRBD1 as D (5 bases). The sequence was obtained from a woman aged 70-85 years with acute or convalescent COVID-19. Sequencing was carried out using peripheral blood. CDR3 loop: CASSPKDTEETQYF. DNA for the CDR3: TGTGCCAGCTCACCAAAGGACACCGAAGAGACCCAGTACTTC.